This TCR beta chain is drawn from a study of T-cell memory formation after mild COVID-19. For this clonotype: Antigen specificity is unknown.

Study-wide results and limits: Clones from the second wave (peaking day 37) had unconfirmed SARS-CoV-2 specificity. CD4+ contracting clones were found mainly in CM and EM, and CD8+ ones in EMRA.

5'RACE primed from the constant segment yielded TCR alpha and TCR beta cDNA libraries bearing sample barcodes and UMIs. TCRdb ran MiXCR on the 5' RACE reads and lists one entry per CDR3 protein. Of fewer than 5,500 distinct CDR3 sequences detected, under 45% appear once; the ten largest clones hold roughly 2.5%. The V end lost 4 bases, the J end lost 5 bases, and 18 bases lay between the germline ends. This CDR3 has 15 residues. The germline V gene has CDR1 SGHRS and CDR2 YFSETQ. V is TRBV5-1 and J is TRBJ2-5; D assignment may be TRBD1 or TRBD2 (6 bases each). This TCR derives from an adult who had mild COVID-19 (a few samples of this study predate the infection). Cell type and time point are not known. Sequencing was done on a sample of PBMCs or a T cell subset sorted from them (not recorded which). CDR3 DNA sequence: TGCGCCAGCAGCCTTAATCGGGGGCCAAGGGAGACCCAGTACTTC. Translating it yields CASSLNRGPRETQYF.